The 27 T cell receptor beta chains below come from one sample, sequenced in a study of T cells in Graves' hyperthyroidism and ophthalmopathy. What was amplified from RNA transcripts were TCR beta CDR3 regions. A first-round RT-PCR of the TCR CDR3 used the HTBI primer set. From the multiplex PCR reads, TCRdb called clonotypes with MiXCR, one entry per CDR3 protein. Of around 250,000 distinct CDR3 sequences in the sample, roughly 15% are singletons; the top ten hold roughly 13%. Sequencing input: blood. The origin of the receptors is a woman in her thirties or forties with Graves' hyperthyroidism that later progressed to Graves' ophthalmopathy.

The rearrangement joins TRBV15 to TRBJ1-1; D is uncertain. The germline gives CDR1 LNHNV, CDR2 YYDKDF (reference sequence). The V end was cut by 1 base, the J end by 1 base, with 10 bases between. CDR3 length: 15 amino acids. In DNA, the CDR3 is TGTGCCACCAGCAGAGTTCGCTTGCAGAACACTGAAGCTTTCTTT. Residues: CATSRVRLQNTEAFF.

Here the CDR3 DNA reads TGTGCCAGCAGTCCCCAGGGGGCTATCTACGAGCAGTACTTC. Translating gives CASSPQGAIYEQYF. The rearrangement links TRBV27 to TRBJ2-7; 8 nucleotides agree with TRBD1. CDR3 length: 14 residues. After removal of 5 bases from V and 3 bases from J, the junction contained 6 bases not matched to a gene. Germline V lookup: CDR1 MNHEY, CDR2 SMNVEV (reference sequence).

In this sample, this clonotype turned up many times. The chain employs TRBV2 and TRBJ2-7, with 7 bases fitting TRBD2. The CDR3 runs to 17 residues. The germline V gene encodes CDR1 SNHLY and CDR2 FYNNEI. J was trimmed by 6 bases and V by 6 bases; bases with no gene match: 20. In DNA, the CDR3 is TGTGCCAGCAGGGCTCCCCTTCCGGGGGAGGGGTGGGGCGAGCAGTACTTC. This sequence encodes CASRAPLPGEGWGEQYF.

The chain links TRBV12-3 or TRBV12-4 to TRBJ2-4, with D possibly matching TRBD1 (5 bases). V lost 7 bases to trimming and J lost 1 base, with 26 bases between them. The CDR3 extends over 19 amino acids. The CDR3 loop reads CASTFRGLGTREAKNIQYF. The CDR3 DNA sequence: TGTGCCAGCACGTTTAGGGGCTTGGGTACCCGCGAGGCCAAAAACATTCAGTACTTC.

This clonotype was seen at least ten times. The chain links TRBV12-3 or TRBV12-4 to TRBJ2-7; 7 bases agree with TRBD1. Trimming cost V 7 bases and J 3 bases; bases outside gene matches: 6. The CDR3 runs 13 residues. CDR3 residues: CASTPGTDYEQYF. The CDR3 DNA reads TGTGCCAGCACCCCGGGGACAGACTACGAGCAGTACTTC.

This clonotype appeared many times. The gene calls are TRBV7-3 and TRBJ1-3; D is undetermined. This CDR3 has 15 residues. Germline values: CDR1 SGHTA, CDR2 FQGTGA. The germline V and J ends were trimmed by 0 bases and 1 base, with 7 bases remaining between them. The CDR3 coding sequence is TGTGCCAGCAGCTTAACCCACGGGTCTGGAAACACCATATATTTT. It specifies CASSLTHGSGNTIYF. Full variable domain (outside the CDR3, taken from reference TRBV7-3 and TRBJ1-3): GAGVSQTPSNKVTEKGKYVELRCDPISGHTALYWYRQSLGQGPEFLIYFQGTGAADDSGLPNDRFFAVRPEGSVSTLKIQRTERGDSAVYLCASSLTHGSGNTIYFGEGSWLTVV.

There are many counts of this clonotype. The V and J genes are TRBV28 and TRBJ1-5; D might be TRBD1 (5 bases). The CDR3 contains 14 residues. Trimming stripped 8 bases from V and 4 bases from J, with 15 bases between. CDR1 and CDR2 (germline): MDHEN, SYDVKM. The CDR3 reads CASRGRGVNQPQHF. The DNA of the CDR3 is TGTGCCAGCCGCGGGAGGGGAGTAAATCAGCCCCAGCATTTT.

This clonotype was counted at least ten times. The rearrangement uses TRBV6-2 or TRBV6-3 and TRBJ2-7, with 10 nucleotides matching TRBD2. Looked up from germline, CDR1 is MNHEY and CDR2 is SVGEGT. CDR3 length: 13 amino acids. V shed 7 bases and J 7 bases; nucleotides not matched to a gene: 7. DNA for the CDR3: TGTGCCAGCAAACCTAGCGGGAGTACGGAGCAGTACTTC. Its protein is CASKPSGSTEQYF.

This clonotype was observed many times. This chain's CDR3 is CASSRRGRTEAFF. CDR3 nucleotides: TGTGCCAGCAGCCGGAGGGGGCGCACTGAAGCTTTCTTT. V is TRBV28 and J is TRBJ1-1, with TRBD1 identical over 7 bases. The germline V gene has CDR1 MDHEN and CDR2 SYDVKM. This CDR3 is built from 13 residues. Germline trimming cut 6 bases from V and 4 bases from J; bases unmatched to any gene: 5.

This clonotype was detected ten times or more. The J gene is TRBJ1-2, the V gene TRBV4-2; perhaps TRBD1 as D (6 bases). The CDR3 runs to 14 residues. The germline CDR1 and CDR2 sequences are LGHNA and YNFKEQ. V lost 0 bases and J 4 bases, leaving 9 bases between the germline ends. CDR3 DNA: TGTGCCAGCAGCCAAGACAGGGGTGGCTATGGCTACACCTTC. The encoded protein is CASSQDRGGYGYTF.

This clonotype was counted a few times. A much bigger clone sits one base away, suggesting this may be a read error. The rearrangement links TRBV11-3 to TRBJ2-1, with 8 bases matching TRBD2. CDR1 and CDR2 from the germline V gene are SGHNT and YENEEA. This CDR3 contains 15 residues. The junction had 11 bases not matched to a gene; V was cut back by 5 bases and J by 8 bases. CDR3 DNA sequence: TGTGCCAGCAGCCTGGGACCAGCGGGAGCCCATGAGCAGTTCTTC. Translation gives CASSLGPAGAHEQFF.

This clonotype was detected many times. This chain connects TRBV28 to TRBJ1-5, with D maybe TRBD1 (6 bases). V gave up 2 bases and J gave up 3 bases, with 11 bases separating them. Germline V gene lookup returns CDR1 MDHEN and CDR2 SYDVKM. The CDR3 has 15 residues. Here the CDR3 DNA reads TGTGCCAGCAGTTTACCACAGGGATCCAATCAGCCCCAGCATTTT. It yields the protein CASSLPQGSNQPQHF.

The J gene is TRBJ2-1, the V gene TRBV2; 7 bases fit TRBD2. The CDR3 spans 17 residues. Per germline, CDR1 SNHLY and CDR2 FYNNEI. V shed 2 bases, J shed 8 bases, and the junction held 15 bases outside the gene matches. CDR3 residues: CASSELVGRGSSHEQFF. For the CDR3, the DNA is TGTGCCAGCAGTGAATTGGTCGGTCGCGGGAGTTCCCATGAGCAGTTCTTC.

The V gene is TRBV9, the J gene TRBJ2-2; 10 bases agree with TRBD2. CDR1 and CDR2 from the germline V gene are SGDLS and YYNGEE. The CDR3 loop spans 16 amino acids. V trimming: 3 bases; J trimming: 5 bases; junction bases outside the gene matches: 7. The CDR3 sequence is CASSAQLAGITGELFF. DNA of the CDR3: TGTGCCAGCAGCGCCCAACTAGCGGGGATTACCGGGGAGCTGTTTTTT. The variable domain in full, completed from reference TRBV9 and TRBJ2-2, reads DSGVTQTPKHLITATGQRVTLRCSPRSGDLSVYWYQQSLDQGLQFLIQYYNGEERAKGNILERFSAQQFPDLHSELNLSSLELGDSALYFCASSAQLAGITGELFFGEGSRLTVL.

DNA for the CDR3: TGCGCCAGCAGCTACCTGGGACCGTCGAACACTGAAGCTTTCTTT. It yields the protein CASSYLGPSNTEAFF. The V and J genes are TRBV5-1 and TRBJ1-1, with D possibly TRBD1 on 5 matching bases. The germline V and J ends were trimmed by 3 bases and 1 base, with 13 bases remaining between them. CDR3 length equals 15 residues. In germline, CDR1 is SGHRS, CDR2 YFSETQ.

The V call is TRBV5-6, the J call TRBJ2-7; D not resolved. The ends were cut back, 1 base at V and 8 bases at J, with 13 bases in the middle. The germline V gene has CDR1 SGHDT and CDR2 YYEEEE. CDR3 length: 13 residues. The chain's CDR3 is CASSLFGDTKQYF. For the CDR3, the DNA is TGTGCCAGCAGCTTGTTTGGGGATACCAAGCAGTACTTC.

This clonotype has a count of ten or more. Here the CDR3 DNA reads TGTGCCAGCAGTGAAGACAGGGCACGGGAGACCCAGTACTTC. Protein sequence: CASSEDRARETQYF. V usage is TRBV6-1 and J usage is TRBJ2-5; TRBD1 is a possible D gene (6 bases). V lost 1 base and J lost 5, with 11 bases in between. CDR3 length equals 14 residues. Looked up from germline, CDR1 is MNHNS and CDR2 is SASEGT.

The genes are TRBV4-2 and TRBJ2-1, with a possible D match to TRBD2 (5 bases). The ends were cut back, 1 base at V and 9 bases at J, with 10 bases in the middle. In germline, CDR1 is LGHNA, CDR2 YNFKEQ. CDR3 length: 13 amino acids. CDR3: CASSQVEAGEQFF. CDR3 coding DNA: TGTGCCAGCAGCCAAGTGGAGGCGGGTGAGCAGTTCTTC.

This clonotype was seen repeatedly, ten times or more. The genes are TRBV4-2 and TRBJ2-1, with TRBD2 as a possible D gene (6 bases). V lost 1 base and J lost 6, with 10 bases in between. The V gene's germline CDR1 is LGHNA and CDR2 YNFKEQ. The length of the CDR3 is 14 residues. CDR3 in amino acids: CASSQGGGSNEQFF. The CDR3 DNA is TGTGCCAGCAGCCAAGGTGGAGGGTCCAATGAGCAGTTCTTC.

This clonotype came up many times. CDR3 loop: CSAREQGVYEQYF. CDR3 coding DNA: TGCAGTGCTCGCGAACAGGGGGTCTACGAGCAGTACTTC. V and J are TRBV20-1 and TRBJ2-7, with 8 nucleotides matching TRBD1. The CDR3 is 13 residues long. V dropped 5 bases and J dropped 3; count of bases not matched to a gene: 6. Germline V gene data show CDR1 as DFQATT and CDR2 as SNEGSKA (reference sequence).

This clonotype was counted many times. This chain links TRBV27 with TRBJ2-2, with D perhaps matching TRBD1 or TRBD2 (6 bases each). Per germline, CDR1 MNHEY and CDR2 SMNVEV (reference sequence). The V end was cut by 0 bases, the J end by 0 bases, with 8 bases between. The CDR3 runs to 16 residues. The CDR3 region is CASSLSRGPNTGELFF. CDR3 nucleotide sequence: TGTGCCAGCAGTTTATCCCGGGGGCCGAACACCGGGGAGCTGTTTTTT.

This clonotype has a count of ten or more. This chain joins TRBV4-2 and TRBJ1-3, with 7 bases identical to TRBD1. CDR1 and CDR2 from the germline V gene are LGHNA and YNFKEQ. V shed 1 base and J 2 bases; nucleotides not matched to a gene: 8. This CDR3 comprises 17 residues. The CDR3 sequence is CASSQGQGDYTGNTIYF. DNA for the CDR3: TGTGCCAGCAGCCAAGGGCAGGGGGATTATACTGGAAACACCATATATTTT.

This clonotype was detected ten times or more. The rearrangement links TRBV27 to TRBJ2-1, with D perhaps TRBD1 (5 bases). This CDR3 contains 14 residues. Germline V CDR1 and CDR2: MNHEY, SMNVEV (reference sequence). V shed 2 bases and J shed 7 bases, with 12 bases lying between them. The CDR3 is CASSLGQGVNEQFF. Here the CDR3 DNA reads TGTGCCAGCAGTTTAGGGCAGGGCGTGAATGAGCAGTTCTTC.

This clonotype was recorded many times. This sequence joins TRBV3-1 and TRBJ2-3, with D perhaps TRBD1 (5 bases). Germline lookup yields CDR1 LGHDT and CDR2 YNNKEL (reference sequence). The CDR3 spans 17 residues. V was trimmed by 2 bases and J by 2 bases, leaving 17 bases between them. CDR3 sequence (DNA): TGTGCCAGCAGCCAACAGGGTTACACACGCTTCACAGATACGCAGTATTTT. Translation gives CASSQQGYTRFTDTQYF.

In its sample, this clonotype was seen many times. This chain links TRBV11-2 with TRBJ1-1; a weak D match, TRBD1 (5 bases). CDR3 size: 15 residues. The ends were cut back, 5 bases at V and 1 base at J, with 14 bases in the middle. Germline-derived CDR1 and CDR2 are SGHAT and FQNNGV. The CDR3 DNA reads TGTGCCAGCAGCCTCCCCATGGGGCAGAACACTGAAGCTTTCTTT. Translating gives CASSLPMGQNTEAFF.

This clonotype came up many times. The V call is TRBV12-3 or TRBV12-4, the J call TRBJ1-1; D is unresolved. This CDR3 is 15 amino acids long. V lost 4 bases, J lost 1 base, and 13 bases lay in between. In DNA, the CDR3 is TGTGCCAGCAGTTCCCTACCCGTTGAGAACACTGAAGCTTTCTTT. This translates into CASSSLPVENTEAFF.

Many counts were recorded for this clonotype. The chain carries TRBV6-5 and TRBJ1-3, with D perhaps matching TRBD1 (5 bases). Germline V gene data show CDR1 as MNHEY and CDR2 as SVGAGI. The CDR3 is 16 residues long. V lost 0 bases, J lost 1 base, and 10 bases lay in between. The CDR3 region is CASSYSMGGSGNTIYF. CDR3 nucleotide sequence: TGTGCCAGCAGTTACTCGATGGGGGGTTCTGGAAACACCATATATTTT.